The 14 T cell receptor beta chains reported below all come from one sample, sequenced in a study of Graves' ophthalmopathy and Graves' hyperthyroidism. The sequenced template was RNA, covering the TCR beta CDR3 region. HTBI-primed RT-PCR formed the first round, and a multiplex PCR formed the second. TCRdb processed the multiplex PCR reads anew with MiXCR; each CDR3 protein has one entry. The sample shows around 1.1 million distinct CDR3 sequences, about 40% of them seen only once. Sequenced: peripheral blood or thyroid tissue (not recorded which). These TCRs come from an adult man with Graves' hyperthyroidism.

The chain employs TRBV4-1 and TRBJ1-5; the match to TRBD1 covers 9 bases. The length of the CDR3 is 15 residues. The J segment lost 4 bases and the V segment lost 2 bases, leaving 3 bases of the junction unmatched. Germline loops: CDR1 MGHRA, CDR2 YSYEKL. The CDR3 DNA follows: TGCGCCAGCAGCCAACCCGGACAGGGGAATCAGCCCCAGCATTTT. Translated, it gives CASSQPGQGNQPQHF.

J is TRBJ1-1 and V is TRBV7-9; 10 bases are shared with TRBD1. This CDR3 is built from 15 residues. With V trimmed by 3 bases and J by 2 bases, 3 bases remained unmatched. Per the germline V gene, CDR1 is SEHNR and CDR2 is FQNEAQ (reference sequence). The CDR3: CASSFRQGANTEAFF. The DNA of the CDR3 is TGTGCCAGCAGCTTCCGACAGGGGGCTAACACTGAAGCTTTCTTT.

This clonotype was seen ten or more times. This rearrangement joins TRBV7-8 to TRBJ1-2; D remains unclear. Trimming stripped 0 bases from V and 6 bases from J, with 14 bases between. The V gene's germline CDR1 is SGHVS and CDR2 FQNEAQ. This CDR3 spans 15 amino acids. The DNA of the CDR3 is TGTGCCAGCAGCTTAGCCGGGGAAAGATACGATGGCTACACCTTC. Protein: CASSLAGERYDGYTF.

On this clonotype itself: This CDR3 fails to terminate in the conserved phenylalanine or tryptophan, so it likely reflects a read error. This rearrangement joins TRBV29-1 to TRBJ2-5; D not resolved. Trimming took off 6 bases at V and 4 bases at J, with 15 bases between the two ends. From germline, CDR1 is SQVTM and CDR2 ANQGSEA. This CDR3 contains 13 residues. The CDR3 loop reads CSVSKGMRETQYL. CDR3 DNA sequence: TGCAGCGTCAGTAAGGGAATGAGAGAGACCCAGTACCTC.

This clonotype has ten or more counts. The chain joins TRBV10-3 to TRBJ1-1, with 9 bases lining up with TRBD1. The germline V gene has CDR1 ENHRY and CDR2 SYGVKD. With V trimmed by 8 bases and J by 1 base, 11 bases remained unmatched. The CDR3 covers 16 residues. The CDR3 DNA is TGTGCCATCCGGGGACAGGGAGACGTTAGGAACACTGAAGCTTTCTTT. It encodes CAIRGQGDVRNTEAFF.

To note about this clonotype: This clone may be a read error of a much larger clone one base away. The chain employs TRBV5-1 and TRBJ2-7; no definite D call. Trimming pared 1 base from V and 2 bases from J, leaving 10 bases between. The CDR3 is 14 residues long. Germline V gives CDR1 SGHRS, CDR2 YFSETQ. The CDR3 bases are TGCGCCAGCAGCTTGTCTCCAGTCGCCTACGAGCAGTACTTC. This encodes CASSLSPVAYEQYF.

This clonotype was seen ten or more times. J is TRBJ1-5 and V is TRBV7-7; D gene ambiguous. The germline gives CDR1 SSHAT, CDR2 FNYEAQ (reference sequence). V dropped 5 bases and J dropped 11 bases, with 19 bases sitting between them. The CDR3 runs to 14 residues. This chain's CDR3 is CASSPLNPQRSQHF. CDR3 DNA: TGTGCCAGCAGCCCCCTCAACCCCCAACGGTCCCAGCATTTT.

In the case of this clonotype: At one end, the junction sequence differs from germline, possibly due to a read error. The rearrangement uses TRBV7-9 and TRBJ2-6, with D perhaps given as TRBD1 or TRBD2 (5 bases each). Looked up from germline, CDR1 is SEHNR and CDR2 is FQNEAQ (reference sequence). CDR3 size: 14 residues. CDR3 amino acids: CASSRDVRAYVLTF. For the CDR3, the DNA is TGTGCCAGCAGCCGGGACGTTAGGGCCTACGTCCTGACTTTC.

CDR3 nucleotide sequence: TGTGCCAGCAGTTTATCGTTGGCTAGCGGAGACTACGAGCAGTACTTC. This encodes CASSLSLASGDYEQYF. The chain is built from TRBV2 and TRBJ2-7; 7 nucleotides align to TRBD2. The CDR3 spans 16 residues. Germline V gene sequence: CDR1 SNHLY, CDR2 FYNNEI. V lost 5 bases to trimming and J lost 3 bases; unmatched junction nucleotides: 13. Full variable domain (outside the CDR3, taken from reference TRBV2 and TRBJ2-7): EPEVTQTPSHQVTQMGQEVILRCVPISNHLYFYWYRQILGQKVEFLVSFYNNEISEKSEIFDDQFSVERPDGSNFTLKIRSTKLEDSAMYFCASSLSLASGDYEQYFGPGTRLTVT.

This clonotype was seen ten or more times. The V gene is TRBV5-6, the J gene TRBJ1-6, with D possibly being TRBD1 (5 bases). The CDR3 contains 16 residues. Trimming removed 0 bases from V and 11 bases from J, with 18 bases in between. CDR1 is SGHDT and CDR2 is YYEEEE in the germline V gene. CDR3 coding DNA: TGTGCCAGCAGCTTGGAAGGGGTAGAGATCGGAGCACCCCTCCACTTT. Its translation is CASSLEGVEIGAPLHF. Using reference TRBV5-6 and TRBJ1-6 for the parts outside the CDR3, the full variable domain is DAGVTQSPTHLIKTRGQQVTLRCSPKSGHDTVSWYQQALGQGPQFIFQYYEEEERQRGNFPDRFSGHQFPNYSSELNVNALLLGDSALYLCASSLEGVEIGAPLHFGNGTRLTVT.

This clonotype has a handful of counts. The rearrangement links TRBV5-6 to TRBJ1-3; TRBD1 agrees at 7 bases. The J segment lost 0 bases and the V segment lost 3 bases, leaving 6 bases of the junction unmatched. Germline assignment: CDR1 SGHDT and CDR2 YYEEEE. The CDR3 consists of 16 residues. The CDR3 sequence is CASSWTGESSGNTIYF. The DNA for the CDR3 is TGTGCCAGCAGCTGGACAGGCGAAAGCTCTGGAAACACCATATATTTT. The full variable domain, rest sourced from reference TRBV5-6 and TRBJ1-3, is DAGVTQSPTHLIKTRGQQVTLRCSPKSGHDTVSWYQQALGQGPQFIFQYYEEEERQRGNFPDRFSGHQFPNYSSELNVNALLLGDSALYLCASSWTGESSGNTIYFGEGSWLTVV.

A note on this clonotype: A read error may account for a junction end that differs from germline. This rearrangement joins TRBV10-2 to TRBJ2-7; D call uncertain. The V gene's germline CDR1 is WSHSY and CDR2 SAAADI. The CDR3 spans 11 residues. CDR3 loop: CASRDGPRGYF. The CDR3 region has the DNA TGCGCCAGCCGTGACGGCCCGAGAGGGTACTTC.

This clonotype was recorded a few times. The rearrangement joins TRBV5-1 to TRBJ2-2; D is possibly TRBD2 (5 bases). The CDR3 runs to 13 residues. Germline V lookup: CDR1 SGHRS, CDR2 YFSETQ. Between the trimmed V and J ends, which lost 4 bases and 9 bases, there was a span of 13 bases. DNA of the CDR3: TGCGCCAGCAGCGTAACCGGGATCCGGGAGCTGTTTTTT. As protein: CASSVTGIRELFF.

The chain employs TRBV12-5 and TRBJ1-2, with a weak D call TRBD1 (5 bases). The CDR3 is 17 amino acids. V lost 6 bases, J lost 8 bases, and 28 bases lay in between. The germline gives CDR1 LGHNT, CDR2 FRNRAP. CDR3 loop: CASGFRALGSTTGGYTF. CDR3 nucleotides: TGTGCTAGTGGGTTCAGGGCCCTAGGCAGCACAACGGGGGGCTACACCTTC. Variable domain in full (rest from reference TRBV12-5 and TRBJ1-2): DARVTQTPRHKVTEMGQEVTMRCQPILGHNTVFWYRQTMMQGLELLAYFRNRAPLDDSGMPKDRFSAEMPDATLATLKIQPSEPRDSAVYFCASGFRALGSTTGGYTFGSGTRLTVV.